This T cell receptor (beta chain) was profiled in a study of CD8+ T cells in alopecia areata. Germline V CDR1 and CDR2: MGHRA, YSYEKL. The CDR3 covers 20 residues. Trimming removed 0 bases from V and 2 bases from J, with 25 bases in between. There are a few counts of this clone. Sequencing templates came from extracted RNA that was reverse transcribed into cDNA. TCRdb keeps only in-frame clones here, not all; method: immunoSEQ multiplex PCR. The sample comprises 100,000 to 150,000 clones, 58% of which are singletons, and about 4.9% rests with the top ten. This TCR derives from a human donor with alopecia areata. The sample in question was CD4+ T cells sorted from blood, obtained at week 0. The chain combines TRBV4-1 with TRBJ2-5, with TRBD1 as a possible D gene (6 bases). CDR3 bases: TGCGCCAGCAGCCAAGATCGCGGAGCGACAGGACGGACCCCGCAAGAGACCCAGTACTTC. Amino acid sequence: CASSQDRGATGRTPQETQYF.